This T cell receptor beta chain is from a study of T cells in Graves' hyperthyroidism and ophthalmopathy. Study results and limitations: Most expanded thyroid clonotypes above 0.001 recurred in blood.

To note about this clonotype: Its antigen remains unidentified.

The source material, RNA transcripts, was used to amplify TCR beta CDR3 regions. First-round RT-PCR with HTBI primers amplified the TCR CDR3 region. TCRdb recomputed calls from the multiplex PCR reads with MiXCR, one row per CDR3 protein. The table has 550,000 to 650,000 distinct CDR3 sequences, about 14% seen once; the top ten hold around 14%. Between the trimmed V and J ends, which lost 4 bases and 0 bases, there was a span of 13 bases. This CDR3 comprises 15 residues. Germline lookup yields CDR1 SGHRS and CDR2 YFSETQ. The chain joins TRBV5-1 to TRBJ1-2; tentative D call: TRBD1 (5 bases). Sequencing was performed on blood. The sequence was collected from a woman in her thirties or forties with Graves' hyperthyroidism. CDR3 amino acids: CASSIGAAPNYGYTF. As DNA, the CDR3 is TGCGCCAGCAGCATAGGGGCAGCCCCTAACTATGGCTACACCTTC. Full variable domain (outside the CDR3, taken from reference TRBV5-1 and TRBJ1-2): KAGVTQTPRYLIKTRGQQVTLSCSPISGHRSVSWYQQTPGQGLQFLFEYFSETQRNKGNFPGRFSGRQFSNSRSEMNVSTLELGDSALYLCASSIGAAPNYGYTFGSGTRLTVV.